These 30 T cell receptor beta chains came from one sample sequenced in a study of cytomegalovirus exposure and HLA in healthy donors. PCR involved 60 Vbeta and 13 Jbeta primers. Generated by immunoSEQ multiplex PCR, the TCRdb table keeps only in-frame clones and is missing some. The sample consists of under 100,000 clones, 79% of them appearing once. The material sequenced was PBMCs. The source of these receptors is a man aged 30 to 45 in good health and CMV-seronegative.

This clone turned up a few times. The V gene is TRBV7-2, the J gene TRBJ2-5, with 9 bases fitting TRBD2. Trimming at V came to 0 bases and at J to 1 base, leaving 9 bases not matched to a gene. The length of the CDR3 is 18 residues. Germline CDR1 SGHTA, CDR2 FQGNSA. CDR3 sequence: CASSLALAGARSQETQYF. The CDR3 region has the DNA TGTGCCAGCAGCTTAGCTTTAGCGGGAGCAAGGAGCCAAGAGACCCAGTACTTC. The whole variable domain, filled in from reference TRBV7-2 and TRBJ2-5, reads GAGVSQSPSNKVTEKGKDVELRCDPISGHTALYWYRQSLGQGLEFLIYFQGNSAPDKSGLPSDRFSAERTGGSVSTLTIQRTQQEDSAVYLCASSLALAGARSQETQYFGPGTRLLVL.

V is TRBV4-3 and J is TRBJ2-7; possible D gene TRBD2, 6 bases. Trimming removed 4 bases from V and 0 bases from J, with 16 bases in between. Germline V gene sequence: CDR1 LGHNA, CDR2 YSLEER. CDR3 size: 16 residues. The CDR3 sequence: CASSLGLPSDSYEQYF. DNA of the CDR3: TGCGCCAGCAGCCTTGGACTACCCTCTGACTCCTACGAGCAGTACTTC.

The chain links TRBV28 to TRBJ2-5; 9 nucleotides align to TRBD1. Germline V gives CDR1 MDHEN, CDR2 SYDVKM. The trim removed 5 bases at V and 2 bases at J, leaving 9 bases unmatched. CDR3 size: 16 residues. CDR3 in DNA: TGTGCCAGCAGTCTCAGACAGGGGGTCTTACAAGAGACCCAGTACTTC. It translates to CASSLRQGVLQETQYF.

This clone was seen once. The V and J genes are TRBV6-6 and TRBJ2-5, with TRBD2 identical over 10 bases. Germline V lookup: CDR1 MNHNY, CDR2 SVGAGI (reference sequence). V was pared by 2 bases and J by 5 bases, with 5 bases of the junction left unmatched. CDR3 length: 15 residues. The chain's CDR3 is CASSYGSGGSETQYF. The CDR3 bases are TGTGCCAGCAGTTACGGTAGCGGGGGGAGCGAGACCCAGTACTTC.

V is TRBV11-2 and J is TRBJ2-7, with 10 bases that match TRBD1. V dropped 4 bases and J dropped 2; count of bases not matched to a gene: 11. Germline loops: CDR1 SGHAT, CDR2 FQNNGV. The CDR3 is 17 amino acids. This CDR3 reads CASSSYAGTGATYEQYF. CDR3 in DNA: TGTGCCAGCAGCTCCTACGCCGGGACAGGGGCCACCTACGAGCAGTACTTC.

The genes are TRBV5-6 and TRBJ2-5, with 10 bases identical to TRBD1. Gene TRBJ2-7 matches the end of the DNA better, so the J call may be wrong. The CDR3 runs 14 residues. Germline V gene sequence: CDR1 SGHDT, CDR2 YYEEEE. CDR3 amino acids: CASSWGTGDHEQYF. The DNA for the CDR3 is TGTGCCAGCAGCTGGGGGACAGGGGATCACGAGCAGTACTTC.

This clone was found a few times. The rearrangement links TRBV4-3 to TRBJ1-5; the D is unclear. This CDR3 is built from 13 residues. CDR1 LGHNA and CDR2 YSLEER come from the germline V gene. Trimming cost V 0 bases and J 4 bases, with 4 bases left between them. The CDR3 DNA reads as TGCGCCAGCAGCCAAGATAGAAATCAGCCCCAGCATTTT. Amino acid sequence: CASSQDRNQPQHF.

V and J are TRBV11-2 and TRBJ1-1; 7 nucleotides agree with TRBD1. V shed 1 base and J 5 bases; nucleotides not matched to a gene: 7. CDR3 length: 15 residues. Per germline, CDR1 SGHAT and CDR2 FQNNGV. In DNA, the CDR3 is TGTGCCAGCAGCTTAGCGGGACAGTGGGGGACTGAAGCTTTCTTT. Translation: CASSLAGQWGTEAFF.

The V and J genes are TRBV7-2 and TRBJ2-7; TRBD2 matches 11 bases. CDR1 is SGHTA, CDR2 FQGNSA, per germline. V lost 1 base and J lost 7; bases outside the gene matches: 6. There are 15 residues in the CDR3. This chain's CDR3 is CASSLVSGGVGEQYF. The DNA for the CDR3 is TGTGCCAGCAGCTTAGTTAGCGGGGGGGTGGGGGAGCAGTACTTC.

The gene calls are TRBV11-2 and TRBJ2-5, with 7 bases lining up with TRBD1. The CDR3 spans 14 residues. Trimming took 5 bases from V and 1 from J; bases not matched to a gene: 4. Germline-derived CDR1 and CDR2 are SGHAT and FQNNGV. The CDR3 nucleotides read TGTGCCAGCAGCCTCTGGACAGGCCAAGAGACCCAGTACTTC. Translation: CASSLWTGQETQYF.

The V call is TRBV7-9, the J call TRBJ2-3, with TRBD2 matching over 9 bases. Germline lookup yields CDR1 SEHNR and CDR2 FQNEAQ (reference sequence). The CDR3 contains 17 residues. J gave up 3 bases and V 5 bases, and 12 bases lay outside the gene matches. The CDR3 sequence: CASSPQGLAGRTDTQYF. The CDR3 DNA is TGTGCCAGCAGCCCGCAAGGCCTAGCGGGGCGGACAGATACGCAGTATTTT.

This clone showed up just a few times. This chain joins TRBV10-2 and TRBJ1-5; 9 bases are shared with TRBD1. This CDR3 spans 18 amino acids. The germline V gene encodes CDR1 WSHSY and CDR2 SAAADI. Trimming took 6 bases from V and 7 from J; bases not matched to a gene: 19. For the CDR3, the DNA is TGCGCCAGCAGCGCTTTGAGTCCGGGACAGGGTAAAGGACAGCCCCAGCATTTT. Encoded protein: CASSALSPGQGKGQPQHF.

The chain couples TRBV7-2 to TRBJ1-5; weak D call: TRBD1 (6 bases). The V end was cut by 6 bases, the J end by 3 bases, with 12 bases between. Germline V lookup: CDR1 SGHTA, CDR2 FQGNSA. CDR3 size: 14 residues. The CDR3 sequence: CASRMDSLNQPQHF. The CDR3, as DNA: TGTGCCAGCAGAATGGACAGCCTCAATCAGCCCCAGCATTTT.

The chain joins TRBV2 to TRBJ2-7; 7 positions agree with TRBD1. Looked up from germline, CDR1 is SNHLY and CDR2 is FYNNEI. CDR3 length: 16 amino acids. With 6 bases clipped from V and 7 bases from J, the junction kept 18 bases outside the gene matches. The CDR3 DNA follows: TGTGCCAGCAGGTATCTGACAGGGACCGGAGTTTGGGAGCAGTACTTC. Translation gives CASRYLTGTGVWEQYF.

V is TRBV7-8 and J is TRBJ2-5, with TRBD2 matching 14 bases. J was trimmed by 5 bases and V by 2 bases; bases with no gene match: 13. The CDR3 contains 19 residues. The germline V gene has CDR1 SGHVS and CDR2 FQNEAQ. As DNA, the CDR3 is TGTGCCAGCAGCTTACCATCAAGGACTAGCGGGAGGAATAGGGAGACCCAGTACTTC. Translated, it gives CASSLPSRTSGRNRETQYF.

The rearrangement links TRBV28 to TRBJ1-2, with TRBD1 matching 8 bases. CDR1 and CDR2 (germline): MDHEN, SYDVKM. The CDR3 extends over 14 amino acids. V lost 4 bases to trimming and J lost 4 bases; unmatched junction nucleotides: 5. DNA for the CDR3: TGTGCCAGCAGTTCCGGACAGGGTCGCTATGGCTACACCTTC. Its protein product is CASSSGQGRYGYTF.

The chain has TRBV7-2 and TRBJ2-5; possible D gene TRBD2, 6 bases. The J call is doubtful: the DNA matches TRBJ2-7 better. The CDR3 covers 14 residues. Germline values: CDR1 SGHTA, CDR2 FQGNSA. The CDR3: CASRSGLSSYEQYF. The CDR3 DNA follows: TGTGCCAGCCGGAGCGGGCTATCTTCCTACGAGCAGTACTTC.

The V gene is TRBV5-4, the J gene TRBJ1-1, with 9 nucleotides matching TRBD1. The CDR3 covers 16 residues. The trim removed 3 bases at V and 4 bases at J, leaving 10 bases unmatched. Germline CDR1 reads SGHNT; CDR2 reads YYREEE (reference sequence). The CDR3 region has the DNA TGTGCCAGCAGCTCTGGACCGGGACAGGGCTTCACTGAAGCTTTCTTT. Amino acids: CASSSGPGQGFTEAFF.

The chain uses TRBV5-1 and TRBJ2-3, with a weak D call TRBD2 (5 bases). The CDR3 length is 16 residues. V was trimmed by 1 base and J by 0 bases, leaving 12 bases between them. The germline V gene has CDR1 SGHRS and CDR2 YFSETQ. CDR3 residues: CASSLMTDFSTDTQYF. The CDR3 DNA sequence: TGCGCCAGCAGCTTGATGACGGACTTTAGCACAGATACGCAGTATTTT.

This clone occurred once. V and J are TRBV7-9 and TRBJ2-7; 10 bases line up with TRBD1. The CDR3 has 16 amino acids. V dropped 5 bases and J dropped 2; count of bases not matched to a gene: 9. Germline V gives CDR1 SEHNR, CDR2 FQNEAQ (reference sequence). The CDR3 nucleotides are TGTGCCAGCAGCCGAAGCTGGGACAGGGGCACCTACGAGCAGTACTTC. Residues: CASSRSWDRGTYEQYF. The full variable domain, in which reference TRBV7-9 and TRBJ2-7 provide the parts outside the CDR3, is DTGVSQNPRHKITKRGQNVTFRCDPISEHNRLYWYRQTLGQGPEFLTYFQNEAQLEKSRLLSDRFSAERPKGSFSTLEIQRTEQGDSAMYLCASSRSWDRGTYEQYFGPGTRLTVT.

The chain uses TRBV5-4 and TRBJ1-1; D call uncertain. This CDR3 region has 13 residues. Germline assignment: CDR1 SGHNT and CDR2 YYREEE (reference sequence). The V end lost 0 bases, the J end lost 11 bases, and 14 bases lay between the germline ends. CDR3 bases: TGTGCCAGCAGCTTGGCCTCGGAGCTCCAGGCTTTCTTT. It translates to CASSLASELQAFF. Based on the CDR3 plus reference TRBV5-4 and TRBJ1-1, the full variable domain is ETGVTQSPTHLIKTRGQQVTLRCSSQSGHNTVSWYQQALGQGPQFIFQYYREEENGRGNFPPRFSGLQFPNYSSELNVNALELDDSALYLCASSLASELQAFFGQGTRLTVV.

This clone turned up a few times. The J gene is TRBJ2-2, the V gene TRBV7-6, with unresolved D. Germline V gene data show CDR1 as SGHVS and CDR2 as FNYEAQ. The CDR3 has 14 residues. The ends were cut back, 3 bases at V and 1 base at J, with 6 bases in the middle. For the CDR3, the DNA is TGTGCCAGCAGCTTTGCAGGGAACACCGGGGAGCTGTTTTTT. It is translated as CASSFAGNTGELFF.

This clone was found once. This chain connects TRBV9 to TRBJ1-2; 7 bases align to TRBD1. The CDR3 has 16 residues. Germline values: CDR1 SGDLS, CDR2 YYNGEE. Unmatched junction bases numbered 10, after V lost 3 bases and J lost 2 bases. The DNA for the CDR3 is TGTGCCAGCAGCGGAAAGGGGACAGTCCTCAACTATGGCTACACCTTC. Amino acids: CASSGKGTVLNYGYTF.

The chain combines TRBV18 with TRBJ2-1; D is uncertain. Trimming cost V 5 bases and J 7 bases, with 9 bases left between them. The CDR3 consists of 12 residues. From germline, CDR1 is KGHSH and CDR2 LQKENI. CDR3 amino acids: CASSKRVNEQFF. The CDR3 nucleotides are TGTGCCAGCTCAAAACGGGTTAATGAGCAGTTCTTC.

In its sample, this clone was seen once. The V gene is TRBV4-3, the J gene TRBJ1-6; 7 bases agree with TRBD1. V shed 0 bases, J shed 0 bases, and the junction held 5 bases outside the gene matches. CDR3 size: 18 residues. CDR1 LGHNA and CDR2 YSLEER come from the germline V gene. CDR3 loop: CASSQDGDRSSYNSPLHF. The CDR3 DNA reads TGCGCCAGCAGCCAAGATGGGGACAGAAGCTCCTATAATTCACCCCTCCACTTT.

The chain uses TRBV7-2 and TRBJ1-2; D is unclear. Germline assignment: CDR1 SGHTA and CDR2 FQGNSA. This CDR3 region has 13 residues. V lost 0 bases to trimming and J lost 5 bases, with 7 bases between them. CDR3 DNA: TGTGCCAGCAGCTTAGCCACAGAATATGGCTACACCTTC. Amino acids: CASSLATEYGYTF.

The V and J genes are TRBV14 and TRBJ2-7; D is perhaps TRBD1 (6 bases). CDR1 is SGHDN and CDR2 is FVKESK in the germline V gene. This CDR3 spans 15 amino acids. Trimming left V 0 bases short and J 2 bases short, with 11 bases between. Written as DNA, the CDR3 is TGTGCCAGCAGCCAAGATTTTTGGGGGCCCTACGAGCAGTACTTC. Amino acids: CASSQDFWGPYEQYF.

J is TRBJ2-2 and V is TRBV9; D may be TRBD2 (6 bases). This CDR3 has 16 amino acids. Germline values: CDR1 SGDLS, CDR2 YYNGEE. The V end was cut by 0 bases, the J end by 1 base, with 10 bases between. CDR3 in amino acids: CASSVAMGGNTGELFF. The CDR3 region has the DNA TGTGCCAGCAGCGTAGCAATGGGGGGGAACACCGGGGAGCTGTTTTTT.

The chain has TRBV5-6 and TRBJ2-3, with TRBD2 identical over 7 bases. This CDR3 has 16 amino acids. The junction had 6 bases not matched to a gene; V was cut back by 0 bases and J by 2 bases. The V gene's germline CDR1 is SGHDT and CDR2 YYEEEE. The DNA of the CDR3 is TGTGCCAGCAGCTTGGGTACGGGGGGTCCCACAGATACGCAGTATTTT. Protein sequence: CASSLGTGGPTDTQYF.

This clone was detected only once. In DNA form, the CDR3 reads TGTGCCAGCAGTTCACGGACGGGACTGTCTTTCGGCTACACCTTC. It is translated as CASSSRTGLSFGYTF. The chain uses TRBV6-5 and TRBJ1-2; tentatively, D is TRBD1 (5 bases). This CDR3 region has 15 residues. V gave up 4 bases and J gave up 8 bases, with 20 bases separating them. From germline, CDR1 is MNHEY and CDR2 SVGAGI.